This T cell receptor (beta chain) is from a study of control samples from healthy donors and cancer patients. TCRdb's copy holds only in-frame clones and misses some; the assay was immunoSEQ multiplex PCR. The sample records tens of thousands of clones, about 89% being singletons. The specimen sequenced was blood. The receptor was isolated from a man aged 50 to 60 in good health.

CDR3 nucleotides: TGCGCCAGCAGCCAGGGGAGGACAGGGAACACCGGGGAGCTGTTTTTT. It encodes CASSQGRTGNTGELFF. J is TRBJ2-2 and V is TRBV4-3, with a possible D match to TRBD1 (7 bases). Germline CDR1 LGHNA, CDR2 YSLEER. V dropped 3 bases and J dropped 1 base, with 12 bases sitting between them. This CDR3 is 16 amino acids long.